Sequencing of this T cell receptor (beta chain) was carried out in a study of cytomegalovirus exposure and HLA in healthy donors. Study-wide results and limits: In a later analysis, most CMV-associated TCR beta chains appeared HLA-restricted. Confirmation in vitro established that a few CMV-associated chains were specific for CMV antigens. An apparent linkage of common viral pathogens to several of the most significant clusters emerged in a later analysis.

With V trimmed by 3 bases and J by 8 bases, 3 bases remained unmatched. There are 12 residues in the CDR3. Germline CDR1 KGHSH, CDR2 LQKENI. PCR used 60 Vbeta primers and 13 Jbeta primers. Profiled with immunoSEQ multiplex PCR; TCRdb holds only in-frame clones, not every one. The sample contains under 200,000 clones, more than 65% of which appear only once. As regards this clone: What it binds is not known.

The sample was PBMCs. The rearrangement uses TRBV18 and TRBJ1-2; 7 positions agree with TRBD1. The clonotype was recovered from a man aged 45-60 years in good health and CMV-seropositive. CDR3 in amino acids: CASSPDREGYTF. Here the CDR3 DNA reads TGTGCCAGCTCACCCGACAGGGAAGGCTACACCTTC.